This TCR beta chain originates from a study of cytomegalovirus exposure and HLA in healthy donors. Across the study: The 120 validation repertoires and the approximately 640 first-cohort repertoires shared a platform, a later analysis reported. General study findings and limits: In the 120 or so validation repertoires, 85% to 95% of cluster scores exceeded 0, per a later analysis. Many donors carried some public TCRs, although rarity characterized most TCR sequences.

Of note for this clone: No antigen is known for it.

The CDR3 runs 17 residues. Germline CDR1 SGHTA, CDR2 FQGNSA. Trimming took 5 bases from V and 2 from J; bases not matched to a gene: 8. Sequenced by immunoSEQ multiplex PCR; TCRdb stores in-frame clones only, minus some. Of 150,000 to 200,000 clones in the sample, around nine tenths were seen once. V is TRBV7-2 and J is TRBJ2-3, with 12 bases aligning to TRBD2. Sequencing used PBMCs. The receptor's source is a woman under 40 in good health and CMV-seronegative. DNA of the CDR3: TGTGCCAGCAGCGTGCCTAGCGGGGGGGGGTTCACAGATACGCAGTATTTT. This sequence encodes CASSVPSGGGFTDTQYF.